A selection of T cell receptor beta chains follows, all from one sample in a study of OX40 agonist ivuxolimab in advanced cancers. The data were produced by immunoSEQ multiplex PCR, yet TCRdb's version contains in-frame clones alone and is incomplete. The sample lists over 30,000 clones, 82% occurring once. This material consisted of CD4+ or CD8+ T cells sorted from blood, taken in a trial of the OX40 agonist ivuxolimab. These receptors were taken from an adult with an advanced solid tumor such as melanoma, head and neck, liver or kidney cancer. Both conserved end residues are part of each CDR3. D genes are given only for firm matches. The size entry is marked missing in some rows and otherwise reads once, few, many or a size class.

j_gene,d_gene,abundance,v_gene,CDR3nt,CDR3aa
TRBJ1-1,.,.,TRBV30,TGTGCCTGGAGGAAGCCACTGAACACTGAAGCTTTCTTT,CAWRKPLNTEAFF
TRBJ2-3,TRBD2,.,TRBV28,TGTGCCAGCAGTCACATCCCCCGACTAGCGGGTGGGCCAGATACGCAGTATTTT,CASSHIPRLAGGPDTQYF
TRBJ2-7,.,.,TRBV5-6,TGTGCCAGCAGCTTGTGGGGTGCAGGGCACCTCGAGCAGTACTTC,CASSLWGAGHLEQYF
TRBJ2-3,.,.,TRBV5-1,TGCGCCAGCTCCCGGGACCTTAGCACAGATACGCAGTATTTT,CASSRDLSTDTQYF
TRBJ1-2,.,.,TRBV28,TGTGCCAGCAGTTGGGGTCGGGGGCTACTAGGCTACACCTTC,CASSWGRGLLGYTF
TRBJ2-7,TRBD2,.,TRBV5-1,TGCGCCAGCAGCCCCAGTTCGGGACTAGCGGGGGGTACCTACGAGCAGTACTTC,CASSPSSGLAGGTYEQYF
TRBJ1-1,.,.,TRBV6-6,TGTGCCATCCGTGGACAAGCTGGTGAAGCTTTCTTT,CAIRGQAGEAFF
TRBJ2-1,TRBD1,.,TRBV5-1,TGCGCCAGCAGCCCGACCACTACAGGGGGCGCGGTTGACGAGCAGTTCTTC,CASSPTTTGGAVDEQFF
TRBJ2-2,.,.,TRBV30,TGTGCCTGGAGTTTCGGACTATACGCGAACACCGGGGAGCTGTTTTTT,CAWSFGLYANTGELFF
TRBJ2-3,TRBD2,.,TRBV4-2,TGTGCCAGCAGCCAAGGAGGAAGCGGGGGGGCGTCAGATACGCAGTATTTT,CASSQGGSGGASDTQYF
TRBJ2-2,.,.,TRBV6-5,TGTGCCAGCAGACCCGGGACCAACACCGGGGAGCTGTTTTTT,CASRPGTNTGELFF
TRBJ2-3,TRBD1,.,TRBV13,TGTGCCAGCAGCCAAGATCTTTGGGGACAGGGGACAGATACGCAGTATTTT,CASSQDLWGQGTDTQYF
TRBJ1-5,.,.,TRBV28,TGTGCCAGCAGTATGGGGGGGGCTTTTCAGCCCCAGCATTTT,CASSMGGAFQPQHF
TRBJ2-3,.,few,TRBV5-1,TGCGCCAGCAGCTTAAAGAGCGATTTGGCAGATACGCAGTATTTT,CASSLKSDLADTQYF
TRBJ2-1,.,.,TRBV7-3,TGTGCCAGCAGCTTGTATACAAACAATGAGCAGTTCTTC,CASSLYTNNEQFF
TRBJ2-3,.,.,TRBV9,TGTGCCAGCAGCGTAGCCCCGACCAGTGGAACAGATACGCAGTATTTT,CASSVAPTSGTDTQYF
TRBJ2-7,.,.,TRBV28,TGTGCCAGCAGCGCCTACGAGCAGTACTTC,CASSAYEQYF
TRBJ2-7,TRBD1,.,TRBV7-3,TGTGCCAGCAGCTGGGACAGGATAACCTACGAGCAGTACTTC,CASSWDRITYEQYF
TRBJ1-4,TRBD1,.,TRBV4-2,TGTGCCAGCAGCCAAGAACCAGGGGGGGCTAATGAAAAACTGTTTTTT,CASSQEPGGANEKLFF
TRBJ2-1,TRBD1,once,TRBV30,TGTGCCTGGAGTATCTGGACAGGGGTCAATGAGCAGTTCTTC,CAWSIWTGVNEQFF
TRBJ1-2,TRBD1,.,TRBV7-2,TGTGCCAGCAGCGAGACAGGGGAAAACTATGGCTACACCTTC,CASSETGENYGYTF
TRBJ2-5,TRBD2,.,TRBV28,TGTGCCAGCAGGGGGCGCGGGGGTCGGCGGGAGACCCAGTACTTC,CASRGRGGRRETQYF